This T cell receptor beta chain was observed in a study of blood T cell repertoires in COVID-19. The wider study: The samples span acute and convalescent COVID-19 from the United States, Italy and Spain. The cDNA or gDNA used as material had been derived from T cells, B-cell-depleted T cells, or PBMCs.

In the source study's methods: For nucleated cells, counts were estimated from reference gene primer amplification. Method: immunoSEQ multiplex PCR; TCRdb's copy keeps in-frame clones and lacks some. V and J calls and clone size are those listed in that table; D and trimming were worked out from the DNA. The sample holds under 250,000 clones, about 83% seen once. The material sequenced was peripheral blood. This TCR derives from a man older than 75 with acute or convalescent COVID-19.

The CDR3 spells CATTGPGVWGEQYF. CDR3 nucleotide sequence: TGTGCCACCACGGGGCCGGGAGTGTGGGGCGAGCAGTACTTC. This rearrangement joins TRBV24-1 to TRBJ2-7; possible D gene TRBD2, 6 bases. V dropped 8 bases and J dropped 6 bases, with 19 bases sitting between them. Germline V CDR1 and CDR2: KGHDR, SFDVKD. CDR3 length: 14 amino acids.